This entry is about one T cell receptor beta chain. What it binds is not known. Using immunoSEQ multiplex PCR, the repertoire was profiled, and TCRdb retains in-frame clones only, with some absent. Among 80,000 to 100,000 clones listed, roughly nine tenths were seen once. The data stem from a study of graft-versus-host responses after intestinal transplantation. Overall study: Anti-thymocyte globulin induction, then tacrolimus and steroids for 3 to 4 years, went to all recipients. Whole-study findings and limits: Present in recipient marrow, GvH clones included some that appeared first in ileum or blood.

Germline CDR1 SGHAT, CDR2 FQDESV (reference sequence). The CDR3 has 16 amino acids. Trimming cost V 1 base and J 3 bases, with 12 bases left between them. The sequence was collected from a human donor who received an intestinal transplant. This sample comprised unstimulated CD4+ T cells sorted from spleen or lymph node cells, obtained before intestinal transplant. The J gene is TRBJ2-2, the V gene TRBV11-1; D perhaps matches TRBD1 (5 bases). The CDR3 spells CASSLGTGSYTGELFF. The CDR3, as DNA: TGTGCCAGCAGCTTAGGCACAGGCAGCTACACCGGGGAGCTGTTTTTT.